The next 3 T cell receptor beta chains were all read from a single sample in a study of identical twins. One entry per CDR3 protein, called by TCRdb with MiXCR from the 5' RACE reads. Among 450,000 or so distinct CDR3 sequences, about 14% were seen once, and the ten largest hold around 0.48%. These sequences were also reported in another study, on yellow fever vaccine responses in identical twins.

Material for sequencing was CD4+ T cells sorted from blood. These TCRs come from a woman in her late teens or twenties in good health.

This clonotype was counted at least ten times. The chain links TRBV7-9 to TRBJ2-3; the D gene is possibly TRBD2 (5 bases). Germline values: CDR1 SEHNR, CDR2 FQNEAQ (reference sequence). This CDR3 contains 12 residues. Trimming cost V 4 bases and J 8 bases, with 10 bases left between them. Written as DNA, the CDR3 is TGTGCCAGCAGCTCCGAGGGTGGTACGCAGTATTTT. This encodes CASSSEGGTQYF.

This clonotype was counted at least ten times. The chain is built from TRBV6-1 and TRBJ2-7, with D maybe TRBD1 (5 bases). V gave up 6 bases and J gave up 7 bases, with 16 bases separating them. Germline V gene lookup returns CDR1 MNHNS and CDR2 SASEGT. The CDR3 contains 13 residues. The CDR3 nucleotides read TGTGCCAGCAGATCGCAGGGATCGTGGGAGCAGTACTTC. Its translation is CASRSQGSWEQYF.

This clonotype was detected a few times. The CDR3: CSAGLGPFHGYTF. CDR3 coding DNA: TGCAGTGCGGGGTTGGGTCCCTTTCATGGCTACACCTTC. The chain couples TRBV20-1 to TRBJ1-2, with D hard to call. Per germline, CDR1 DFQATT and CDR2 SNEGSKA (reference sequence). The length of the CDR3 is 13 residues. V lost 6 bases to trimming and J lost 6 bases, with 17 bases between them.